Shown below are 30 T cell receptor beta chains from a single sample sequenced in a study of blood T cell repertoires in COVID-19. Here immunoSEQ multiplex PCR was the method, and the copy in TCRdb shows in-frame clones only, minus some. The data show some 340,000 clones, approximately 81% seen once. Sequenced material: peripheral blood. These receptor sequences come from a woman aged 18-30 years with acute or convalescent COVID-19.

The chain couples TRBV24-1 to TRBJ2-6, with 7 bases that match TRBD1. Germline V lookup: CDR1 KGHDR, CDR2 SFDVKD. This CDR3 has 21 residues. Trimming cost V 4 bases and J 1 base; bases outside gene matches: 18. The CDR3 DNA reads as TGTGCCACCAGTGAGTTTACTTACCGGGACAGCGAACTTTCTGGGGCCAACGTCCTGACTTTC. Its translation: CATSEFTYRDSELSGANVLTF.

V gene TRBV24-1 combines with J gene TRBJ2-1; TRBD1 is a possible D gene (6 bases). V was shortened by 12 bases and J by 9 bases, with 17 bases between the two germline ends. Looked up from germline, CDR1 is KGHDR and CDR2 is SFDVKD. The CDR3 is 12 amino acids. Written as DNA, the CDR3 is TGTGCCTCCGGGACACTCTCTAGTGAGCAGTTCTTC. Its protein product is CASGTLSSEQFF.

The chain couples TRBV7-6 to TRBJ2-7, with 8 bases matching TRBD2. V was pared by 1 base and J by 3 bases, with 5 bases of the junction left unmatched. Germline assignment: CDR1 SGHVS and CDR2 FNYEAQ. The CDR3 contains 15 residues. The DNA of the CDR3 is TGTGCCAGCAGCTTAGAGCGGGGGACCCTCTACGAGCAGTACTTC. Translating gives CASSLERGTLYEQYF.

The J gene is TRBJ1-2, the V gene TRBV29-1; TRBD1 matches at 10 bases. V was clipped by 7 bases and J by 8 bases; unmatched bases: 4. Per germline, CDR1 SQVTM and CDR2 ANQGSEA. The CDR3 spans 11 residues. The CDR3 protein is CSAGTGDGYTF. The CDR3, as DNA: TGCAGCGCAGGGACAGGGGACGGCTACACCTTC.

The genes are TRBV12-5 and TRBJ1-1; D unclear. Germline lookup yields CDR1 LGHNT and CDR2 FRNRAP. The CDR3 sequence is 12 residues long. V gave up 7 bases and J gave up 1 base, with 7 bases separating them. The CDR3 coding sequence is TGTGCTAGTGCCGCGGGGAACACTGAAGCTTTCTTT. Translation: CASAAGNTEAFF.

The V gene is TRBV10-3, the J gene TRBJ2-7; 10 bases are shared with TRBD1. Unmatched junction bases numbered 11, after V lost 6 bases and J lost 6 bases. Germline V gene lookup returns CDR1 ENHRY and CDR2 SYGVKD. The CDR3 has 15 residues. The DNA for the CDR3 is TGTGCCATCAGCGAGCCGGGACAGGGGACACCCGAGCAGTACTTC. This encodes CAISEPGQGTPEQYF.

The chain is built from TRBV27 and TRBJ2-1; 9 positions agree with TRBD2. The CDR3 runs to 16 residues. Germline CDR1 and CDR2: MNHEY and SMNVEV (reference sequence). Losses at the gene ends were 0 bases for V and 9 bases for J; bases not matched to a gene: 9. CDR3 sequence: CASSLSLAGQQGEQFF. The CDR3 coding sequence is TGTGCCAGCAGTTTATCGCTAGCGGGACAGCAAGGTGAGCAGTTCTTC.

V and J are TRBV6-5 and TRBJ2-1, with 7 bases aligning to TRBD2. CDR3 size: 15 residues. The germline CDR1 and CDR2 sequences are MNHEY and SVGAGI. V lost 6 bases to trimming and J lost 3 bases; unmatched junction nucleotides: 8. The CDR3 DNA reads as TGTGCCAGCAGCCCCATGCGGGGGTACTACAATGAGCAGTTCTTC. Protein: CASSPMRGYYNEQFF.

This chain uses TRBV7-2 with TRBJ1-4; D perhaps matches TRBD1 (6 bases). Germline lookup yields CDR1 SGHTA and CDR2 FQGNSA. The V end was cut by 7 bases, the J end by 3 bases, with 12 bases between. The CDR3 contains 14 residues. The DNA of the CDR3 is TGTGCCAGCAACCCGACAGGCCCTAATGAAAAACTGTTTTTT. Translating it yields CASNPTGPNEKLFF.

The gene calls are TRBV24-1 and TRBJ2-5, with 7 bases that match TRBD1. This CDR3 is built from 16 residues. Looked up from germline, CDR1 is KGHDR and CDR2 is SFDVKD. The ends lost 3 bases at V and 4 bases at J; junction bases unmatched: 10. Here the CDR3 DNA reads TGTGCCACCAGTGATATGGACAGGCTTGGGGGAGAGACCCAGTACTTC. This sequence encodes CATSDMDRLGGETQYF.

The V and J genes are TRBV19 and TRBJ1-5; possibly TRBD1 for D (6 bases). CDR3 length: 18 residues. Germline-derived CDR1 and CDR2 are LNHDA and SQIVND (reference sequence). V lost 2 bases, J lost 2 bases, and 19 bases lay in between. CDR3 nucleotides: TGTGCCAGTAGTATACCCGGAGGGGGGGCAAGGGGCAATCAGCCCCAGCATTTT. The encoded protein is CASSIPGGGARGNQPQHF. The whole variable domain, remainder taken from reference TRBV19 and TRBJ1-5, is DGGITQSPKYLFRKEGQNVTLSCEQNLNHDAMYWYRQDPGQGLRLIYYSQIVNDFQKGDIAEGYSVSREKKESFPLTVTSAQKNPTAFYLCASSIPGGGARGNQPQHFGDGTRLSIL.

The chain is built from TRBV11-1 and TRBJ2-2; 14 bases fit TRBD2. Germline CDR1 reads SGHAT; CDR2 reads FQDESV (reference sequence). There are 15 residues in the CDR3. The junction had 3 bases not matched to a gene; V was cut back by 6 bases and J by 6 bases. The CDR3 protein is CASSSTSGRAGELFF. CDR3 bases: TGTGCCAGCAGTTCGACTAGCGGGAGGGCCGGGGAGCTGTTTTTT.

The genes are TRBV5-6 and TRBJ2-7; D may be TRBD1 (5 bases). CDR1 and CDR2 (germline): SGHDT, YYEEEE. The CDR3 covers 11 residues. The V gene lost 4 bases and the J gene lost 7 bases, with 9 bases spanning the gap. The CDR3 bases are TGTGCCAGCAGCCGCGACAGTGAGCAGTACTTC. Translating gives CASSRDSEQYF.

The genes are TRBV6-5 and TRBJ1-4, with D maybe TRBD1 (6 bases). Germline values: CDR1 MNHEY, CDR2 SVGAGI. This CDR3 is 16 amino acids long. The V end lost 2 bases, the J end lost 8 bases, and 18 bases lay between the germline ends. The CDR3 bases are TGTGCCAGCAGTTACGGGTATTTCACAGGGAGAGAAAAACTGTTTTTT. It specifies CASSYGYFTGREKLFF.

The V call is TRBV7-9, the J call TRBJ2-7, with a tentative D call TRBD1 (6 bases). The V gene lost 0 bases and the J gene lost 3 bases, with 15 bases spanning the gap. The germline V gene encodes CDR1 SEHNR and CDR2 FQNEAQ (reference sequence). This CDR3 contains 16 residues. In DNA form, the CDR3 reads TGTGCCAGCAGCTTAGCCCCAGGGGAAGTGGGCTACGAGCAGTACTTC. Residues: CASSLAPGEVGYEQYF.

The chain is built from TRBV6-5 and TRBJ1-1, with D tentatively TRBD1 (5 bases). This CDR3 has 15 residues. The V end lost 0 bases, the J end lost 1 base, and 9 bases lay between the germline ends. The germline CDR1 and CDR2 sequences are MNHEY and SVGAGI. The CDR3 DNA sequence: TGTGCCAGCAGTTACTCTGGGGCCGGGAACACTGAAGCTTTCTTT. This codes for CASSYSGAGNTEAFF.

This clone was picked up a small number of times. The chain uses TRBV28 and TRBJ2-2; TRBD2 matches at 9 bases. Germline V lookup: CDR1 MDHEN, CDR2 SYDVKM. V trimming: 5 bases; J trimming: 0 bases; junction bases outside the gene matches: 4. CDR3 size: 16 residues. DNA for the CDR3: TGTGCCAGCAGTGGGACTAGCAACACGAACACCGGGGAGCTGTTTTTT. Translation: CASSGTSNTNTGELFF.

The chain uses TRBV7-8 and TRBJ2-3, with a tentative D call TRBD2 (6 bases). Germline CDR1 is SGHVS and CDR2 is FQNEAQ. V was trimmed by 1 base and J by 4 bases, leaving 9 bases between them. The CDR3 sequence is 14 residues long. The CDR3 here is CASSLGRGSDTQYF. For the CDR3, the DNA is TGTGCCAGCAGCTTAGGGCGGGGTTCAGATACGCAGTATTTT.

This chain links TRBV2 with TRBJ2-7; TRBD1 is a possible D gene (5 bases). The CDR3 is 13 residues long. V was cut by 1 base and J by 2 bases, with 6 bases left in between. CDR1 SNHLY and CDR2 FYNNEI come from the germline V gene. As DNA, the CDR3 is TGTGCCAGCAGTGAAGGGACAACCTACGAGCAGTACTTC. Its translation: CASSEGTTYEQYF.

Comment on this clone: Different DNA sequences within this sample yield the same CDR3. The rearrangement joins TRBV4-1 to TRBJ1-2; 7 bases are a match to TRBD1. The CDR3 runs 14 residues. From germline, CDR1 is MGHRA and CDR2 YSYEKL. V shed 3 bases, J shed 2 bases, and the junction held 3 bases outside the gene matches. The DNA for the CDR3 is TGCGCCAGCAGCCAGGACAGGTCCAACTATGGCTACACCTTC. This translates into CASSQDRSNYGYTF.

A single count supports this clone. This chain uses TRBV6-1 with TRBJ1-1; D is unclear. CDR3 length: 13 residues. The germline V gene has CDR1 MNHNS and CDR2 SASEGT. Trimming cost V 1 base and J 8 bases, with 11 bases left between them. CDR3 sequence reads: CASSEGLSLEAFF. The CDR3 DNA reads TGTGCCAGCAGTGAAGGTTTGAGCCTAGAAGCTTTCTTT.

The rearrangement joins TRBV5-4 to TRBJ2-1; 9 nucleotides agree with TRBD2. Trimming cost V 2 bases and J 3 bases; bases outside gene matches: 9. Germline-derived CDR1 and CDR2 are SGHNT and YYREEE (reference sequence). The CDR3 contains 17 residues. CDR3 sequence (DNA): TGTGCCAGCAGCTTCTCCCGAGCGGGGGGCTTCTACAATGAGCAGTTCTTC. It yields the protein CASSFSRAGGFYNEQFF.

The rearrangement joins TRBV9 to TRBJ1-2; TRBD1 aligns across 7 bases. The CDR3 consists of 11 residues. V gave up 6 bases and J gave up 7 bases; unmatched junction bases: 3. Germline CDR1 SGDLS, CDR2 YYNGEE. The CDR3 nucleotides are TGTGCCAGCACCGCAGGGGGTGGCTACACCTTC. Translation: CASTAGGGYTF.

CDR3 bases: TGTGCCATCAGTGAGTGGGACAGTAGCAATCAGCCCCAGCATTTT. Its translation is CAISEWDSSNQPQHF. The rearrangement links TRBV10-3 to TRBJ1-5, with 7 bases that match TRBD1. This CDR3 region has 15 residues. Per the germline V gene, CDR1 is ENHRY and CDR2 is SYGVKD. J was trimmed by 0 bases and V by 1 base; bases with no gene match: 0.

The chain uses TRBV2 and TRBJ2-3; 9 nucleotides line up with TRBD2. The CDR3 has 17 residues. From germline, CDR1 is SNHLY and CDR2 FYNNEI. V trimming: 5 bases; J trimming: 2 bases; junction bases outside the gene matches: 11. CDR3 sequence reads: CASSLSEAGGVTDTQYF. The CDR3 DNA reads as TGTGCCAGCAGTTTGTCTGAAGCGGGGGGCGTCACAGATACGCAGTATTTT.

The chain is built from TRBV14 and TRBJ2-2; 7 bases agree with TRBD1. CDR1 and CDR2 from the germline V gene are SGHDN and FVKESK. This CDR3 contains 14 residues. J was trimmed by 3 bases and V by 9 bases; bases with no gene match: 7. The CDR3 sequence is CASKPGQHTGELFF. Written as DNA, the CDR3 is TGTGCCAGTAAACCGGGACAGCACACCGGGGAGCTGTTTTTT. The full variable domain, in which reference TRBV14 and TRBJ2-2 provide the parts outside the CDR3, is EAGVTQFPSHSVIEKGQTVTLRCDPISGHDNLYWYRRVMGKEIKFLLHFVKESKQDESGMPNNRFLAERTGGTYSTLKVQPAELEDSGVYFCASKPGQHTGELFFGEGSRLTVL.

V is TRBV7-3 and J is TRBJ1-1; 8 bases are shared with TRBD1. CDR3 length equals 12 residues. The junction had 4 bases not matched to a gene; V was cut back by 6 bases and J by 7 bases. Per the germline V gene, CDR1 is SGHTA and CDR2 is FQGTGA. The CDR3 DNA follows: TGTGCCAGCAGTTATACAGGGGGTGAAGCTTTCTTT. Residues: CASSYTGGEAFF.

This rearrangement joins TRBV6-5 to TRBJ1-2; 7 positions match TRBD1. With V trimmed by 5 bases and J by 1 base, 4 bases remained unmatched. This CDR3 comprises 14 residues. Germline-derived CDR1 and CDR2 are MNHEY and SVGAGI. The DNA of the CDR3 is TGTGCCAGCAGTCGGACAGGCGTTAACTATGGCTACACCTTC. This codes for CASSRTGVNYGYTF.

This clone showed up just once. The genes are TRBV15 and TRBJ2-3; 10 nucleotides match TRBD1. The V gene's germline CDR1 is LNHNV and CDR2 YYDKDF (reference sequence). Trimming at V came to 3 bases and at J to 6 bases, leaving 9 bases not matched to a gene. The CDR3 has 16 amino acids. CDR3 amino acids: CATSSRRQGAGDTQYF. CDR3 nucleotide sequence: TGTGCCACCAGCAGTCGCCGACAGGGGGCGGGGGATACGCAGTATTTT. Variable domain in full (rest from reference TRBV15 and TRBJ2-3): DAMVIQNPRYQVTQFGKPVTLSCSQTLNHNVMYWYQQKSSQAPKLLFHYYDKDFNNEADTPDNFQSRRPNTSFCFLDIRSPGLGDTAMYLCATSSRRQGAGDTQYFGPGTRLTVL.

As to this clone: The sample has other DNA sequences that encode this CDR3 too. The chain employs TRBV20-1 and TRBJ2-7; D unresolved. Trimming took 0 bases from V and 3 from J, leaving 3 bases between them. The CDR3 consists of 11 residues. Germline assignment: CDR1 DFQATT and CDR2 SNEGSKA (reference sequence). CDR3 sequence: CSARDYYEQYF. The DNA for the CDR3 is TGCAGTGCTAGAGACTACTACGAGCAGTACTTC.